This T cell receptor beta chain was observed in a study of blood T cell repertoires in COVID-19. Across the study: COVID-19 samples, acute and convalescent, were from the United States, Italy and Spain. PBMCs, B-cell-depleted T cells, or T cells provided the cDNA or gDNA that made up the material.

Methods used by the authors: Estimation of nucleated cell counts relied on the amplification of reference gene primers. Profiled with immunoSEQ multiplex PCR; TCRdb holds only in-frame clones, not every one. V, J and clone size are those of that table, while D and trimming were read from the DNA. The sample carries approximately 270,000 clones, around 82% recorded once. The CDR3 is made up of 15 amino acids. The V segment lost 0 bases and the J segment 2 bases; nucleotides outside the gene matches: 4. Germline CDR1 reads SGDLS; CDR2 reads YYNGEE. The chain combines TRBV9 with TRBJ2-7, with 8 bases that match TRBD1. What was sequenced was peripheral blood. The TCR sequence derives from a human donor with COVID-19, enrolled during active disease. The donor label of this sample is uncertain. The CDR3 nucleotides read TGTGCCAGCAGCGTAGGGACAGGGAGACCCTACGAGCAGTACTTC. Protein product: CASSVGTGRPYEQYF.